A single sample is the source of the 22 T cell receptor beta chains below, sequenced in a study of OX40 agonist ivuxolimab in advanced cancers. Measured with immunoSEQ multiplex PCR; TCRdb has only the in-frame clones, and not every one. The table records 55,000 to 65,000 clones, 80% to 90% of them present only once. The source material was CD4+ or CD8+ T cells sorted from blood, sampled in a trial of the OX40 agonist ivuxolimab. The receptors originated from an adult with an advanced solid tumor such as melanoma, head and neck, liver or kidney cancer.

Here the CDR3 DNA reads TGTGCCAGCAGCCAAGCGGGACAGGGGGCAGGTCAGCCCCAGCATTTT. Translating gives CASSQAGQGAGQPQHF. V is TRBV4-2 and J is TRBJ1-5; the match to TRBD1 covers 12 bases. Germline V gene lookup returns CDR1 LGHNA and CDR2 YNFKEQ. J lost 6 bases, V lost 1 base, and 4 bases had no gene match. The CDR3 totals 16 residues.

The J gene is TRBJ2-1, the V gene TRBV9; D may be TRBD2 (5 bases). Germline-derived CDR1 and CDR2 are SGDLS and YYNGEE. This CDR3 contains 15 residues. The V end lost 3 bases, the J end lost 8 bases, and 18 bases lay between the germline ends. Written as DNA, the CDR3 is TGTGCCAGCAGCGGAACCGGGAATCGCGGGTATGAGCAGTTCTTC. Translated, it gives CASSGTGNRGYEQFF.

This chain connects TRBV28 to TRBJ2-1, with 8 bases lining up with TRBD2. The CDR3 covers 12 residues. The germline V gene has CDR1 MDHEN and CDR2 SYDVKM. J was trimmed by 6 bases and V by 8 bases; bases with no gene match: 3. Written as DNA, the CDR3 is TGTGCCAGCCAGACTAGCGCCAATGAGCAGTTCTTC. Translating it yields CASQTSANEQFF.

The genes are TRBV6-5 and TRBJ2-7; TRBD1 is a possible D gene (6 bases). Trimming left V 6 bases short and J 12 bases short, with 12 bases between. The CDR3 runs 10 residues. Germline V gene data show CDR1 as MNHEY and CDR2 as SVGAGI. The CDR3 region is CASSRGDWYF. Here the CDR3 DNA reads TGTGCCAGCAGCAGGGGAGATTGGTACTTC.

This clone occurred once. The genes are TRBV14 and TRBJ2-2; D not certain. Trimming took off 0 bases at V and 5 bases at J, with 4 bases between the two ends. The CDR3 loop spans 13 amino acids. CDR1 is SGHDN and CDR2 is FVKESK in the germline V gene. CDR3 amino acids: CASSQDSTGELFF. The CDR3 region has the DNA TGTGCCAGCAGCCAAGATTCTACCGGGGAGCTGTTTTTT. The full variable domain, its missing parts supplied by reference TRBV14 and TRBJ2-2, is EAGVTQFPSHSVIEKGQTVTLRCDPISGHDNLYWYRRVMGKEIKFLLHFVKESKQDESGMPNNRFLAERTGGTYSTLKVQPAELEDSGVYFCASSQDSTGELFFGEGSRLTVL.

The V call is TRBV18, the J call TRBJ2-6, with D unresolved. Per the germline V gene, CDR1 is KGHSH and CDR2 is LQKENI. V was trimmed by 3 bases and J by 0 bases, leaving 12 bases between them. CDR3 length: 17 residues. CDR3 region: CASSPNQHSSGANVLTF. As DNA, the CDR3 is TGTGCCAGCTCACCCAACCAACACTCCTCTGGGGCCAACGTCCTGACTTTC.

This rearrangement joins TRBV6-6 to TRBJ1-3; 9 bases fit TRBD1. The junction had 7 bases not matched to a gene; V was cut back by 2 bases and J by 8 bases. Germline V gene lookup returns CDR1 MNHNY and CDR2 SVGAGI (reference sequence). CDR3 length: 15 amino acids. The CDR3 loop is CASSYPTGGDYTIYF. DNA for the CDR3: TGTGCCAGCAGTTACCCAACAGGGGGCGACTACACCATATATTTT.

This clone was observed a few times. The V gene is TRBV5-5, the J gene TRBJ1-2; TRBD1 aligns across 7 bases. This CDR3 has 15 amino acids. The germline V gene has CDR1 SGHKS and CDR2 YYEKEE (reference sequence). The J segment lost 4 bases and the V segment lost 0 bases, leaving 6 bases of the junction unmatched. The CDR3 DNA reads TGTGCCAGCAGCTTGGCCCAGGGGGTCGGCTATGGCTACACCTTC. Translated, it gives CASSLAQGVGYGYTF. Supplemented by reference TRBV5-5 and TRBJ1-2, the full variable domain reads DAGVTQSPTHLIKTRGQQVTLRCSPISGHKSVSWYQQVLGQGPQFIFQYYEKEERGRGNFPDRFSARQFPNYSSELNVNALLLGDSALYLCASSLAQGVGYGYTFGSGTRLTVV.

The chain is built from TRBV4-2 and TRBJ1-4; the D is unclear. Germline V gene data show CDR1 as LGHNA and CDR2 as YNFKEQ. This CDR3 is 15 amino acids long. V was shortened by 0 bases and J by 0 bases, with 5 bases between the two germline ends. The CDR3 nucleotides read TGTGCCAGCAGCCAAGACCGTGCAACTAATGAAAAACTGTTTTTT. Encoded protein: CASSQDRATNEKLFF.

V gene TRBV27 combines with J gene TRBJ2-3; TRBD2 matches at 8 bases. The CDR3 covers 15 residues. With 5 bases clipped from V and 4 bases from J, the junction kept 8 bases outside the gene matches. Germline loops: CDR1 MNHEY, CDR2 SMNVEV (reference sequence). CDR3 region: CASSISGIVADTQYF. Written as DNA, the CDR3 is TGTGCCAGCAGTATTAGCGGGATAGTCGCAGATACGCAGTATTTT.

This rearrangement joins TRBV7-9 to TRBJ2-3; possibly TRBD2 for D (6 bases). V lost 5 bases to trimming and J lost 5 bases, with 14 bases between them. The CDR3 loop spans 14 amino acids. Germline V lookup: CDR1 SEHNR, CDR2 FQNEAQ (reference sequence). The CDR3 DNA reads TGTGCCAGCAGCCCCCTTCGGGGAGGAGATACGCAGTATTTT. Translation gives CASSPLRGGDTQYF.

The chain joins TRBV19 to TRBJ2-3; 7 bases are shared with TRBD2. J lost 3 bases, V lost 5 bases, and 8 bases had no gene match. The CDR3 has 15 amino acids. Germline assignment: CDR1 LNHDA and CDR2 SQIVND (reference sequence). CDR3: CASSQEAGETDTQYF. The CDR3 DNA reads TGTGCCAGTAGTCAGGAGGCGGGAGAGACAGATACGCAGTATTTT.

The chain is built from TRBV6-5 and TRBJ2-5, with 8 positions matching TRBD2. The V and J ends lost 8 bases and 1 base, in that order; junction bases with no gene match: 3. Germline CDR1 MNHEY, CDR2 SVGAGI. The length of the CDR3 is 13 residues. The CDR3 is CASSSGRQETQYF. Written as DNA, the CDR3 is TGTGCCAGCTCTAGCGGGCGCCAAGAGACCCAGTACTTC.

A note on this clone: The CDR3 does not close with the conserved phenylalanine or tryptophan, likely indicating a read error. The DNA is omitted, as the CDR3 cannot be located on it reliably, and the CDR3 follows TCRdb's listing. The chain has TRBV7-9 and TRBJ1-2. 11 amino acids form the CDR3, both terminal residues included. CDR1 SEHNR and CDR2 FQNEAQ come from the germline V gene (reference sequence). The CDR3 spells CASSLEPSRDP.

This chain joins TRBV7-9 and TRBJ2-5; D may be TRBD2 (6 bases). Trimming removed 11 bases from V and 1 base from J, with 20 bases in between. The CDR3 totals 15 residues. CDR1 is SEHNR and CDR2 is FQNEAQ in the germline V gene (reference sequence). The CDR3 here is CAGARAAGPQETQYF. CDR3 bases: TGTGCCGGCGCACGGGCGGCGGGACCCCAAGAGACCCAGTACTTC. Combining the CDR3 with reference TRBV7-9 and TRBJ2-5 gives the whole variable domain DTGVSQNPRHKITKRGQNVTFRCDPISEHNRLYWYRQTLGQGPEFLTYFQNEAQLEKSRLLSDRFSAERPKGSFSTLEIQRTEQGDSAMYLCAGARAAGPQETQYFGPGTRLLVL.

This clone was seen just once. The chain is built from TRBV6-5 and TRBJ1-4, with a weak D call TRBD1 (6 bases). The CDR3 is 14 residues long. Germline V gene data show CDR1 as MNHEY and CDR2 as SVGAGI. V was cut by 2 bases and J by 7 bases, with 11 bases left in between. CDR3 bases: TGTGCCAGCAGTTACAACAGGGCCGTTGAAAAACTGTTTTTT. It encodes CASSYNRAVEKLFF.

J is TRBJ1-5 and V is TRBV15; the D is unclear. CDR3 size: 15 residues. Trimming stripped 0 bases from V and 6 bases from J, with 12 bases between. Germline V gene lookup returns CDR1 LNHNV and CDR2 YYDKDF (reference sequence). Here the CDR3 reads CATSRDLAAGQPQHF. The CDR3 DNA reads TGTGCCACCAGCAGAGATCTGGCCGCCGGTCAGCCCCAGCATTTT.

V and J are TRBV28 and TRBJ2-1; 14 nucleotides line up with TRBD2. Germline V CDR1 and CDR2: MDHEN, SYDVKM. With V trimmed by 6 bases and J by 8 bases, 9 bases remained unmatched. The CDR3 loop spans 16 amino acids. CDR3 amino acids: CASRSGTSGRLDEQFF. In DNA form, the CDR3 reads TGTGCCAGCAGGTCCGGGACTAGCGGGAGATTAGATGAGCAGTTCTTC.

The V call is TRBV18, the J call TRBJ2-1; no definite D call. CDR1 is KGHSH, CDR2 LQKENI, per germline. V shed 2 bases and J shed 4 bases, with 15 bases lying between them. The CDR3 is made up of 16 amino acids. CDR3 nucleotides: TGTGCCAGCTCACCAAGTTCTACCTATAGATACAATGAGCAGTTCTTC. Encoded protein: CASSPSSTYRYNEQFF.

This chain joins TRBV4-2 and TRBJ2-1; 7 bases match TRBD2. CDR1 LGHNA and CDR2 YNFKEQ come from the germline V gene. V was pared by 0 bases and J by 8 bases, with 4 bases of the junction left unmatched. This CDR3 is 14 amino acids long. The CDR3 is CASSQDRAGDEQFF. CDR3 sequence (DNA): TGTGCCAGCAGCCAAGATCGGGCGGGAGATGAGCAGTTCTTC.

The chain has TRBV7-3 and TRBJ2-1, with 10 positions matching TRBD2. The junction had 3 bases not matched to a gene; V was cut back by 3 bases and J by 7 bases. Germline lookup yields CDR1 SGHTA and CDR2 FQGTGA. This CDR3 has 14 amino acids. CDR3 bases: TGTGCCAGCAGCTTCACTAGCGGGACTAATGAGCAGTTCTTC. Protein product: CASSFTSGTNEQFF.

This sequence joins TRBV7-2 and TRBJ1-6; no firm D call. The CDR3 length is 11 residues. Germline V CDR1 and CDR2: SGHTA, FQGNSA. The V end lost 6 bases, the J end lost 7 bases, and 4 bases lay between the germline ends. CDR3 bases: TGTGCCAGCAGTCGAAATTCACCCCTCCACTTT. Translating it yields CASSRNSPLHF.